This paragraph covers one T cell receptor (beta chain) sequence. The data are from a study of blood T cells in healthy people across ages. It was with a sample-barcoded 5' primer and a J-beta primer mix that a second PCR of about 7 to 12 cycles was run. TCRdb passed the 5' RACE reads through MiXCR, listing each CDR3 protein once. The sample contains 1.5 million to 2 million distinct CDR3 sequences, about 28% of which appear only once. Between the trimmed V and J ends, which lost 4 bases and 2 bases, there was a span of 21 bases. The CDR3 loop spans 17 amino acids. The germline V gene has CDR1 SGHRS and CDR2 YFSETQ.

The chain has TRBV5-1 and TRBJ2-5; no clear D gene. The sample comprised blood. This receptor was taken from a woman between 25 and 40 years old in good health. The CDR3 coding sequence is TGCGCCAGCAGCCCGAGACGGATAGATATCGGACAAGAGACCCAGTACTTC. It is translated as CASSPRRIDIGQETQYF.